Listed below are T cell receptor beta chains from one sample, sequenced in a study of blood T cell repertoires in COVID-19. Assay: immunoSEQ multiplex PCR; the TCRdb copy retains only in-frame clones and omits some. The sample contains 110,000 to 150,000 clones, 87% of which appear only once. The source material was peripheral blood. These receptors were obtained from a woman aged 40 to 50 with acute or convalescent COVID-19. CDR3s include the opening cysteine and the closing phenylalanine or tryptophan. Fields, in order: clone size, J gene, D gene, V gene, CDR3 protein, CDR3 DNA. A D gene is named only where the DNA matches it firmly. Clone size is stated in some rows and not others, as once, few, many or a class when expanded.

NA TRBJ2-3 NA TRBV4-1 CASSQAPVTDTQYF TGCGCCAGCAGCCAAGCTCCAGTCACAGATACGCAGTATTTT
NA TRBJ1-2 TRBD1 TRBV29-1 CSARDRVDYGYTF TGCAGCGCCCGGGACAGGGTTGACTATGGCTACACCTTC
NA TRBJ1-5 NA TRBV4-1 CASSQVSGFNQPQHF TGCGCCAGCAGCCAAGTGTCCGGTTTCAATCAGCCCCAGCATTTT
NA TRBJ1-5 NA TRBV12-3/TRBV12-4 CASSLWGDQPQHF TGTGCCAGCAGTTTATGGGGAGATCAGCCCCAGCATTTT
NA TRBJ2-1 TRBD2 TRBV30 CAWSLAGGDEQFF TGTGCCTGGAGTCTCGCGGGGGGCGATGAGCAGTTCTTC
NA TRBJ1-1 NA TRBV5-1 CASSPGGVLGTEAFF TGCGCCAGCAGCCCGGGGGGGGTGTTGGGGACTGAAGCTTTCTTT
NA TRBJ1-4 TRBD1 TRBV6-5 CASSPDRGGEKLFF TGTGCCAGCAGTCCCGACAGGGGCGGTGAAAAACTGTTTTTT
NA TRBJ1-1 TRBD1 TRBV19 CASRARDRTIAGSTEAFF TGTGCCAGTAGGGCCCGGGACAGGACGATAGCTGGTTCGACTGAAGCTTTCTTT
NA TRBJ2-5 NA TRBV19 CASSVAGRGETQYF TGTGCCAGTAGCGTCGCAGGGCGGGGTGAGACCCAGTACTTC
NA TRBJ2-3 NA TRBV4-1 CASSSSRDTQYF TGCGCCAGCAGTTCTAGCCGAGATACGCAGTATTTT
NA TRBJ2-7 TRBD2 TRBV5-1 CASSQLAGVDTEQYF TGCGCCAGCAGCCAACTAGCGGGGGTTGATACCGAGCAGTACTTC
NA TRBJ2-2 TRBD2 TRBV6-5 CASRPLAGGTGELFF TGTGCCAGCAGGCCTCTAGCGGGAGGCACCGGGGAGCTGTTTTTT
NA TRBJ1-2 TRBD1 TRBV5-1 CASSTGGDYGYTF TGCGCCAGTTCAACAGGGGGAGATTATGGCTACACCTTC
NA TRBJ1-6 NA TRBV19 CASTPDIHSPLHF TGTGCCAGTACCCCCGACATCCATTCACCCCTCCACTTT
NA TRBJ1-1 NA TRBV6-5 CASSYLLPGTLTEAFF TGTGCCAGCAGTTACCTCCTTCCCGGGACTCTCACTGAAGCTTTCTTT
NA TRBJ2-7 TRBD2 TRBV5-1 CASSLSVPGTSFAGEQYF TGCGCCAGCAGCTTGTCCGTTCCCGGGACTAGCTTTGCAGGGGAGCAGTACTTC
NA TRBJ2-1 TRBD1 TRBV19 CASSPKPPGQTFNEQFF TGTGCCAGTAGTCCCAAACCTCCGGGACAGACTTTCAATGAGCAGTTCTTC
once TRBJ1-1 NA TRBV6-5 CASRVTGFIEAFF TGTGCCAGCAGGGTGACAGGTTTTATTGAAGCTTTCTTT
NA TRBJ1-5 NA TRBV21-1 CASSKLSGGGPQHF TGTGCCAGCAGCAAATTATCCGGGGGTGGGCCCCAGCATTTT
NA TRBJ2-5 NA TRBV7-2 CASSPHWTEQETQYF TGTGCCAGCAGCCCCCATTGGACAGAACAAGAGACCCAGTACTTC
NA TRBJ1-2 NA TRBV21-1 CASSKETGDGYTF TGTGCCAGCAGCAAAGAAACAGGGGACGGCTACACCTTC
NA TRBJ1-4 NA TRBV27 CASSLSGRQADGVDEKLFF TGTGCCAGCAGTTTATCGGGTCGACAGGCGGACGGGGTTGATGAAAAACTGTTTTTT
NA TRBJ1-1 NA TRBV6-2/TRBV6-3 CASSSDRTSGSTEAFF TGTGCCAGCAGCTCGGATAGGACATCAGGGTCCACTGAAGCTTTCTTT
NA TRBJ2-7 TRBD1 TRBV5-8 CASSPTGVSYEQYF TGCGCCAGCAGCCCGACAGGGGTCTCCTACGAGCAGTACTTC
once TRBJ1-1 TRBD1 TRBV3-1/TRBV3-2 CASSQGTGEGGTEAFF TGTGCCAGCAGCCAAGGGACAGGGGAAGGAGGCACTGAAGCTTTCTTT
NA TRBJ2-7 NA TRBV7-9 CASSLGGSTSYEQYF TGTGCCAGCAGCTTGGGGGGTAGTACCAGCTACGAGCAGTACTTC
NA TRBJ2-1 TRBD2 TRBV5-1 CASSLDLGTSNEQFF TGCGCCAGCAGCTTGGATTTAGGGACTAGCAATGAGCAGTTCTTC
once TRBJ2-1 TRBD2 TRBV5-1 CASSIVGLAGAEQFF TGCGCCAGCAGCATTGTGGGACTAGCGGGAGCTGAGCAGTTCTTC
NA TRBJ2-1 TRBD2 TRBV27 CASSMTSGRAANEQFF TGTGCCAGCAGTATGACTAGCGGGAGGGCTGCAAATGAGCAGTTCTTC
NA TRBJ2-3 TRBD1 TRBV9 CASSGQGADTQYF TGTGCCAGCAGCGGACAGGGGGCAGATACGCAGTATTTT
NA TRBJ2-1 TRBD1 TRBV19 CASSILGTGGYSEQFF TGTGCCAGTAGTATCCTCGGGACAGGGGGCTACAGTGAGCAGTTCTTC
NA TRBJ1-2 TRBD1 TRBV28 CASSSFGTGGRVYNGYTF TGTGCCAGCAGTTCTTTCGGGACAGGGGGGAGGGTGTACAACGGCTACACCTTC
NA TRBJ2-1 TRBD1 TRBV9 CASSTQMTGVGGNEQFF TGTGCCAGCAGCACCCAAATGACAGGGGTGGGTGGCAATGAGCAGTTCTTC
NA TRBJ1-1 NA TRBV29-1 CSAYETEAFF TGCAGCGCTTATGAGACTGAAGCTTTCTTT
NA TRBJ2-3 NA TRBV18 CASSPSSPTSTDTQYF TGTGCCAGCTCACCGAGCTCCCCAACTAGCACAGATACGCAGTATTTT
NA TRBJ1-5 NA TRBV25-1 CASSDTGQEPQHF TGTGCCAGCAGTGACACAGGGCAGGAGCCCCAGCATTTT
NA TRBJ1-2 TRBD1 TRBV5-1 CASSLDLGTGYGYTF TGCGCCAGCAGCTTGGACTTAGGGACAGGGTATGGCTACACCTTC
NA TRBJ2-2 NA TRBV4-2 CASRRNSGTQTGELFF TGTGCCAGCAGGCGAAATAGCGGAACGCAAACCGGGGAGCTGTTTTTT
NA TRBJ1-5 TRBD1 TRBV10-3 CAIGRQGIGNQPQHF TGTGCCATCGGACGACAGGGAATCGGCAATCAGCCCCAGCATTTT
NA TRBJ2-3 NA TRBV6-2/TRBV6-3 CASSWQDTQYF TGTGCCAGCAGTTGGCAAGATACGCAGTATTTT
NA TRBJ2-3 NA TRBV10-3 CAISERRDTQYF TGTGCCATCAGTGAGAGGCGGGATACGCAGTATTTT
NA TRBJ2-7 TRBD2 TRBV11-2 CASSLASGRIYEQYF TGTGCCAGCAGCTTAGCTAGCGGGAGGATCTACGAGCAGTACTTC
NA TRBJ2-1 TRBD2 TRBV27 CASSFGTINNEQFF TGTGCCAGCAGTTTTGGGACTATTAACAATGAGCAGTTCTTC
NA TRBJ1-5 NA TRBV19 CASSIIRVQPQHF TGTGCCAGTAGTATAATACGGGTGCAGCCCCAGCATTTT
NA TRBJ2-3 TRBD2 TRBV19 CASSIGTSGHFGDTQYF TGTGCCAGTAGTATAGGGACTAGCGGGCACTTTGGAGATACGCAGTATTTT
NA TRBJ1-1 NA TRBV7-9 CASSFRQGRRTEAFF TGTGCCAGCAGCTTCCGTCAGGGTAGGCGCACTGAAGCTTTCTTT
few TRBJ2-7 TRBD1 TRBV9 CASSAGDRTYEQYF TGTGCCAGCAGCGCCGGGGACAGGACCTACGAGCAGTACTTC
NA TRBJ2-4 TRBD1 TRBV19 CASTPTGAKNIQYF TGTGCCAGTACCCCGACAGGGGCCAAAAACATTCAGTACTTC
NA TRBJ1-2 NA TRBV7-8 CASSEGAGALGYTF TGTGCCAGCAGCGAAGGGGCGGGGGCGCTTGGCTACACCTTC
NA TRBJ1-5 NA TRBV19 CASSMFGGSNQPQHF TGTGCCAGTAGTATGTTCGGAGGTAGCAATCAGCCCCAGCATTTT
NA TRBJ1-5 NA TRBV5-1 CASSFTESNQPQHF TGCGCCAGCAGCTTTACGGAGAGCAATCAGCCCCAGCATTTT